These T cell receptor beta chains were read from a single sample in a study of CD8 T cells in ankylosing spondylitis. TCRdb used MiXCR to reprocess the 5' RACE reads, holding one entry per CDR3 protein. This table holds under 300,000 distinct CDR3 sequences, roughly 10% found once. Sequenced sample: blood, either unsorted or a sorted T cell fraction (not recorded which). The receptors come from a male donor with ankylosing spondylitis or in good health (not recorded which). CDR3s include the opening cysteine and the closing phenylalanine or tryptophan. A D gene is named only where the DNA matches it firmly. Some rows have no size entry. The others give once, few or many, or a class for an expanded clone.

CASSPFDEQFF TGTGCCAGCAGTCCATTCGATGAGCAGTTCTTC TRBV6-1 many TRBJ2-1 -
CASTMGRLNTEAFF TGTGCCAGCACAATGGGACGGTTGAACACTGAAGCTTTCTTT TRBV2 many TRBJ1-1 -
CASSHRQDYGYTF TGCGCCAGCAGCCACCGACAAGACTATGGCTACACCTTC TRBV4-1 many TRBJ1-2 -
CASSHPGQGGEQYF TGCGCCAGCAGCCACCCGGGACAGGGAGGCGAGCAGTACTTC TRBV5-1 many TRBJ2-7 TRBD1
CASSFGGQGTDTQYF TGTGCCAGCAGCTTCGGGGGGCAGGGGACAGATACGCAGTATTTT TRBV11-2 many TRBJ2-3 -
CASSLGSYNSPLHF TGCGCCAGCAGCTTGGGTTCCTATAATTCACCCCTCCACTTT TRBV5-1 many TRBJ1-6 -
CASSPDSYTEAFF TGCGCCAGCAGTCCCGATTCTTACACTGAAGCTTTCTTT TRBV10-1 few TRBJ1-1 -
CASSSNRYEQYF TGCGCCAGCAGCTCGAACAGGTACGAGCAGTACTTC TRBV5-1 many TRBJ2-7 -
CASRIGETYEQYF TGCGCCAGCAGAATTGGGGAAACCTACGAGCAGTACTTC TRBV5-1 many TRBJ2-7 -
CSARGEGAGKTEAFF TGCAGTGCTAGAGGCGAGGGGGCAGGGAAGACTGAAGCTTTCTTT TRBV20-1 few TRBJ1-1 TRBD1
CASSREEGGRSPGSYEQYF TGTGCCAGCAGCCGAGAGGAAGGAGGCCGCTCCCCGGGATCCTACGAGCAGTACTTC TRBV11-1 many TRBJ2-7 -
CAISESRKDEQFF TGTGCCATCAGTGAGTCGAGGAAGGATGAGCAGTTCTTC TRBV10-3 many TRBJ2-1 -
CALRLHTATQYF TGTGCCTTGCGGCTTCACACAGCTACGCAGTATTTT TRBV7-2 - TRBJ2-3 -
CASSQDRQKLFF TGTGCCAGCAGCCAAGATCGGCAAAAACTGTTTTTT TRBV3-1 many TRBJ1-4 -
CSARPPGDWNMNTEAFF TGCAGTGCCAGACCCCCAGGGGATTGGAACATGAACACTGAAGCTTTCTTT TRBV20-1 many TRBJ1-1 -
CATSPQRWARGISYTF TGTGCCACCAGCCCCCAACGGTGGGCCAGGGGAATCAGCTACACCTTC TRBV15 many TRBJ1-2 -
CSARGGPGHTGELFF TGCAGTGCTAGAGGGGGGCCAGGTCACACCGGGGAGCTGTTTTTT TRBV20-1 many TRBJ2-2 -
CSVDLAYNEQFF TGCAGCGTTGACCTAGCCTACAATGAGCAGTTCTTC TRBV29-1 many TRBJ2-1 -
CASSPPDAYYEQYF TGTGCCAGCTCACCTCCGGACGCCTACTACGAGCAGTACTTC TRBV18 - TRBJ2-7 -
CASSGRGAFTFSYEQYF TGTGCCAGCTCGGGGAGGGGAGCCTTTACTTTCTCCTACGAGCAGTACTTC TRBV18 few TRBJ2-7 TRBD2
CAISEAGYEQYF TGTGCCATCAGTGAGGCAGGGTACGAGCAGTACTTC TRBV10-3 many TRBJ2-7 -
CASSAIPAGLAGTPSQTQYF TGTGCCAGCAGCGCCATCCCGGCGGGACTAGCGGGGACCCCCTCCCAGACCCAGTACTTC TRBV9 many TRBJ2-5 TRBD2
CASSRNRDWQPQHF TGTGCCAGCAGTCGCAACAGGGATTGGCAGCCCCAGCATTTT TRBV6-1 many TRBJ1-5 -
CASSRNGERVSPLHF TGTGCCAGCAGCCGCAACGGGGAGCGGGTGTCACCCCTCCACTTT TRBV4-2 - TRBJ1-6 -
CAISVVGSGDNEQFF TGTGCCATCAGTGTCGTGGGTAGCGGGGACAATGAGCAGTTCTTC TRBV10-3 many TRBJ2-1 TRBD2
CSALPGTGGPMNTEAFF TGCAGTGCTTTGCCCGGGACAGGGGGACCCATGAACACTGAAGCTTTCTTT TRBV20-1 many TRBJ1-1 TRBD1
CSVSGTSGAPGNEQFF TGCAGCGTCTCCGGGACTAGCGGGGCCCCGGGGAATGAGCAGTTCTTC TRBV29-1 - TRBJ2-1 TRBD2
CSARGTSGSPGQFF TGCAGTGCTAGAGGGACTAGCGGGAGCCCAGGGCAGTTCTTC TRBV20-1 many TRBJ2-1 TRBD2
CASHSYRDRGYNEQFF TGTGCCAGCCATTCTTACCGGGACAGGGGATACAATGAGCAGTTCTTC TRBV21-1 many TRBJ2-1 -
CATSRTIGTGGTEAFF TGTGCCACCAGCAGAACCATTGGGACAGGGGGCACTGAAGCTTTCTTT TRBV15 - TRBJ1-1 TRBD1
CSVKDRVQDTQYF TGCAGCGTGAAGGACAGGGTGCAAGATACGCAGTATTTT TRBV29-1 many TRBJ2-3 TRBD1
CASSFHGGELFF TGTGCCAGCAGCTTTCATGGCGGGGAGCTGTTTTTT TRBV7-9 few TRBJ2-2 -
CSAPADRGLYNEQFF TGCAGTGCCCCGGCGGACAGGGGGTTGTACAATGAGCAGTTCTTC TRBV20-1 many TRBJ2-1 TRBD1
CASRDLAGAPGRETQYF TGTGCCAGCAGGGATCTAGCGGGAGCCCCGGGAAGAGAGACCCAGTACTTC TRBV2 many TRBJ2-5 TRBD2
CASSLGGQVYQPQHF TGCGCCAGCAGCTTGGGGGGACAGGTCTATCAGCCCCAGCATTTT TRBV5-1 many TRBJ1-5 TRBD1
CASSFGRGQSTGELFF TGTGCCAGCAGTTTTGGCAGGGGGCAGAGCACCGGGGAGCTGTTTTTT TRBV12-3/TRBV12-4 many TRBJ2-2 TRBD1
CSVLGARAFF TGCAGCGTTCTGGGGGCTCGGGCTTTCTTT TRBV29-1 few TRBJ1-1 -
CASSVGQANTEAFF TGTGCCAGCAGTGTCGGACAGGCTAACACTGAAGCTTTCTTT TRBV25-1 many TRBJ1-1 TRBD1
CASSREGSSGANVLTF TGTGCCAGCAGCCGGGAGGGGAGCTCTGGGGCCAACGTCCTGACTTTC TRBV3-1 many TRBJ2-6 TRBD2
CTSSSIGGTGERYGYTF TGTACCAGCAGTTCCATCGGAGGGACAGGGGAGAGGTATGGCTACACCTTC TRBV12-3/TRBV12-4 - TRBJ1-2 TRBD1
CATSDPGLAGIDEQFF TGTGCCACCAGTGACCCGGGACTAGCGGGAATCGATGAGCAGTTCTTC TRBV24-1 many TRBJ2-1 TRBD2
CASSRDRANQPQHF TGTGCCAGCAGCCGGGACAGGGCCAATCAGCCCCAGCATTTT TRBV7-2 few TRBJ1-5 TRBD1
CASSRGLALSNTGELFF TGTGCCAGCAGCCGCGGACTAGCCCTATCGAACACCGGGGAGCTGTTTTTT TRBV14 many TRBJ2-2 TRBD2
CASTVDSHNYGYTF TGTGCCAGCACCGTGGACAGCCATAACTATGGCTACACCTTC TRBV12-3/TRBV12-4 many TRBJ1-2 -
CASSSDRTSPLHF TGTGCCAGCAGCTCGGATAGAACCTCACCCCTCCACTTT TRBV7-9 - TRBJ1-6 -
CASSTGTGVGEQFF TGTGCCAGCAGTACCGGGACGGGCGTGGGTGAGCAGTTCTTC TRBV7-9 many TRBJ2-1 -
CASSGGSTGDEQYF TGTGCCAGCAGCGGCGGGAGTACGGGGGACGAGCAGTACTTC TRBV9 few TRBJ2-7 TRBD2
CASSESLGVDYGYTF TGTGCCAGCAGTGAATCTCTCGGGGTCGACTATGGCTACACCTTC TRBV2 few TRBJ1-2 -
CASSLPGTEAFF TGTGCCAGCAGTTTACCCGGCACTGAAGCTTTCTTT TRBV5-1 many TRBJ1-1 -
CASSPELEPLEQYF TGTGCCAGCTCACCCGAACTAGAACCCCTCGAGCAGTACTTC TRBV18 once TRBJ2-7 -
CASSRQGGGEQYF TGTGCCAGCAGCCGGCAGGGGGGTGGAGAGCAGTACTTC TRBV6-6 many TRBJ2-7 -
CASSLAGPVTEAFF TGTGCCAGCAGTTTGGCAGGGCCCGTCACTGAAGCTTTCTTT TRBV12-3/TRBV12-4 many TRBJ1-1 -
CASSLGDFSGANVLTF TGCGCCAGCAGCTTGGGAGACTTCAGTGGGGCCAACGTCCTGACTTTC TRBV5-1 many TRBJ2-6 -
CASSISAGSYEQYF TGTGCCAGTAGTATATCGGCGGGTAGCTACGAGCAGTACTTC TRBV19 - TRBJ2-7 -
CSANPGQGTDTQYF TGCAGTGCTAACCCGGGACAGGGCACAGATACGCAGTATTTT TRBV20-1 few TRBJ2-3 TRBD1
CASSPHLELGGGELFF TGTGCCAGCAGCCCACACCTTGAACTAGGGGGCGGGGAGCTGTTTTTT TRBV4-2 - TRBJ2-2 -
CASSSRAGTGGTEAFF TGTGCCAGCAGCTCTCGAGCCGGGACAGGAGGCACTGAAGCTTTCTTT TRBV7-9 many TRBJ1-1 TRBD1
CASSYSRAVVEQYF TGTGCCAGCAGTTACTCGAGAGCTGTCGTCGAGCAGTACTTC TRBV6-2/TRBV6-3 many TRBJ2-7 -
CASSGQENTEAFF TGCGCCAGCAGCGGGCAGGAGAACACTGAAGCTTTCTTT TRBV5-1 many TRBJ1-1 -